This T cell receptor (beta chain) is drawn from a study of blood T cells in healthy people across ages. A few counts support this clonotype. The authors isolated at least 7 million PBMCs per sample. CDR1 is DFQATT, CDR2 SNEGSKA, per germline (reference sequence). The V end was cut by 1 base, the J end by 2 bases, with 10 bases between. The CDR3 length is 14 residues. Through a sample-barcoded 5' primer and a J-beta primer mix, a second PCR was run for 7 to 11 cycles. Sequencing yielded, for each sample, at least 3 million paired-end reads carrying CDR3. MiXCR, applied by TCRdb to the 5' RACE reads, yields one record per CDR3 protein. The sample lists roughly 800,000 distinct CDR3 sequences, nearly 60% occurring once.

The TCR comes from a man aged 25 to 45 in good health. Material for sequencing was blood. The chain uses TRBV20-1 and TRBJ2-3; D ambiguous. The CDR3 reads CSARGRTYTDTQYF. As DNA, the CDR3 is TGCAGTGCTAGAGGGCGGACCTACACAGATACGCAGTATTTT.